This T cell receptor (beta chain) derives from a study of CD8 T cell repertoires and HIV-1 epitope variants. Study-level information: Twenty-five autologous and known Gag and Nef epitope variant peptides each stimulated T cells separately. Tested: three Gag epitope families, Nef HW9 and YT9. Study results and limitations: Most of the nine antigen-specific clonotypes appeared cross-reactive to autologous or escape variants.

Assay used: immunoSEQ multiplex PCR; TCRdb lists only in-frame clones, some missing. This repertoire shows 4,500 to 6,000 clones, approximately 62% found once; its top ten account for about 40%. This clone was seen more than once but under ten times. Its specificity is unknown. The sequence was collected from a male donor with HIV. The material sequenced was cultured CD8+ T cells derived from PBMCs.

The CDR3 sequence: CASSFRAGQGEKLFF. The CDR3 region has the DNA TGTGCCAGCAGTTTCCGCGCGGGACAGGGTGAAAAACTGTTTTTT. The rearrangement joins TRBV2 to TRBJ1-4; TRBD1 matches 9 bases. With V trimmed by 5 bases and J by 7 bases, 8 bases remained unmatched. The CDR3 runs to 15 residues. Germline lookup yields CDR1 SNHLY and CDR2 FYNNEI.